This note documents a single T cell receptor (beta chain) sequence. What this receptor recognizes is not known. No base qualities exist here, and no much larger clone lies one base off it. TCRbeta CDR3 regions were amplified from genomic DNA using the immunoSEQ Assay, a bias-controlled multiplex PCR. The study's processing was this. Within the assay, amplification of reference gene primers was used to estimate how many nucleated cells each sample contained. Sequence reads were collapsed and filtered to measure the absolute abundance of every unique TCRbeta CDR3 rearrangement. For each sample, productive Simpson clonality was calculated as the square root of Simpson's diversity index over productive rearrangements. In TCRdb, the immuneACCESS table is reduced to in-frame sequences with V and J assigned. These tables do not hold every clone; where another copy was compared, an unresolved V gene accounts for under half, and the others remain unexplained. V and J calls and clone size follow that table, whereas D and trimming were derived from the DNA. The sample table contains 35,000 to 45,000 clones; only one count was recorded for about 86% of them. 55% to 70% of the sample belongs to the ten largest clones.

The sample is drawn from a study of blood T cell repertoires in COVID-19 (dated by TCRdb to between 2020 and 2021). For the wider study: Samples from collaborators originated in the United States, Italy and Spain and spanned both the acute and convalescent phases of COVID-19. The prospective study material was composed of cDNA or gDNA derived from T cells, B-cell-depleted T cells, or PBMCs. The dataset comprised deeply sampled blood TCRbeta repertoires from subjects exposed to, actively infected with, or recovered from COVID-19. A freely available public database, intended as a resource for researchers studying the immune response to SARS-CoV-2, is where the repertoires were released. The samples were drawn from the first 160 participants of the ongoing ImmuneRACE study and from 1,254 subjects provided by 6 global collaborators. The sample metadata nearly always contained a de-identified subject ID, COVID-19 status, age in years and sex. HLA class I and class II types, where available, came from metadata supplied by the sample provider rather than from assay-based typing. General findings and caveats noted by the study authors: The amount of clinical and demographic metadata varied by source and participant and was provided uncurated.

The CDR3 numbers 13 residues from cysteine through phenylalanine. Only the CDR3 DNA stays, 39 bases, in frame from base 1. According to the germline V gene, CDR1 reads MDHEN and CDR2 reads SYDVKM. Relative to germline, V is 3 bases shorter and J is 6 bases shorter, with 12 bases between their ends. Each collaborating institution followed its own protocols to collect whole blood in K2EDTA tubes. Collaborator samples were shipped for TCRbeta analysis as frozen whole blood, isolated PBMCs, or DNA extracted from either sample type. Material for sequencing was peripheral blood. The chain is made from TRBV28 and TRBJ2-7; a tentative D match to TRBD1 spans 6 bases. This sequence was found in a man in his 70s with acute or convalescent COVID-19. CDR3 sequence: CASSLTGHREQYF. The DNA is TGTGCCAGCAGTTTGACGGGACATCGCGAGCAGTACTTC.